A single T cell receptor (beta chain) is shown here with its context. The sample belongs to a study of T cell responses to AZD1222 COVID-19 vaccine. TCRdb's copy holds only in-frame clones and misses some; the assay was immunoSEQ multiplex PCR. The sample has about 140,000 clones, around 89% seen once. Germline loops: CDR1 MDHEN, CDR2 SYDVKM. CDR3 length: 16 residues. J gave up 2 bases and V 10 bases, and 13 bases lay outside the gene matches. This rearrangement joins TRBV28 to TRBJ2-1, with TRBD2 matching over 8 bases. This receptor was identified in an adult who received the AZD1222 COVID-19 vaccine. The material was peripheral blood, obtained 28 days after the second AZD1222 dose. CDR3 nucleotides: TGTGCCACCGACCCACTGATTAGCGGGACCTACAATGAGCAGTTCTTC. This translates into CATDPLISGTYNEQFF.